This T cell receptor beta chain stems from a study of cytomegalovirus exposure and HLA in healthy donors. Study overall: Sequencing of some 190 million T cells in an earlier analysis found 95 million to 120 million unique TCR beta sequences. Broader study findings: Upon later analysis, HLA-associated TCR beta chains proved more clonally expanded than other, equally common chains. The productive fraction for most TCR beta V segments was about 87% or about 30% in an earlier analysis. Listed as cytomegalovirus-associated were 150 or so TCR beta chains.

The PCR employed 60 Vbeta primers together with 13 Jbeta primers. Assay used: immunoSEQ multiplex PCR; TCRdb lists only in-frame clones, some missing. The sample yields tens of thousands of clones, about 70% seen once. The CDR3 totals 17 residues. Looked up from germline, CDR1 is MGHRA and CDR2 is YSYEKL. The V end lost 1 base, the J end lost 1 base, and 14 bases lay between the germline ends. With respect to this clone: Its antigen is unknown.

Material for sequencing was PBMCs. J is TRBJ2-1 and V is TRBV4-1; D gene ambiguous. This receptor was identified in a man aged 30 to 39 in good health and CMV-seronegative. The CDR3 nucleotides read TGCGCCAGCAGCCAAGGCGGAGCGTATGGGTCCTACAATGAGCAGTTCTTC. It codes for CASSQGGAYGSYNEQFF.